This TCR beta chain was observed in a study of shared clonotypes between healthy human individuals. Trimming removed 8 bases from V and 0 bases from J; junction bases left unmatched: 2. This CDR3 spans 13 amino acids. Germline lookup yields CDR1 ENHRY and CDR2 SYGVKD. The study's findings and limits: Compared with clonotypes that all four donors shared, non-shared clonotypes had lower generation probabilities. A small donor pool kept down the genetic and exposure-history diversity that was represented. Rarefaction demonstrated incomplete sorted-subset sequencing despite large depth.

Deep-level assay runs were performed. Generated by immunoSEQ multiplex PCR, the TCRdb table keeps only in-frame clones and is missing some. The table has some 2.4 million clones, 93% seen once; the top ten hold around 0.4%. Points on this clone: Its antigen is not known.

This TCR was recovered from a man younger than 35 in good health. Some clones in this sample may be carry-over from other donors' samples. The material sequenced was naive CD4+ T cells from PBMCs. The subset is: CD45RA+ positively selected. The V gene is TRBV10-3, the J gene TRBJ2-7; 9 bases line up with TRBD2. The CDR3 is CAIHSGSSYEQYF. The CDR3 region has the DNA TGTGCCATCCATAGCGGGAGCTCCTACGAGCAGTACTTC.